This T cell receptor beta chain appears in the sequencing data of a study of cytomegalovirus exposure and HLA in healthy donors. Donors in the study were healthy people who gave bone marrow. This clone was recorded a few times. Its specificity is unknown. The PCR contained 60 Vbeta and 13 Jbeta primers. Clones were sequenced by immunoSEQ multiplex PCR, and TCRdb holds only the in-frame ones, with some missing. Among 100,000 or so clones listed, less than 80% were seen once. This CDR3 region has 11 residues. Per germline, CDR1 DFQATT and CDR2 SNEGSKA (reference sequence). Trimming removed 3 bases from V and 8 bases from J; junction bases left unmatched: 1. Study observations and caveats: The study recorded 160 or so TCR beta chains that were cytomegalovirus-associated. Later, TCR association rates were found to vary by HLA locus, highest for DRB1 and lowest for HLA-C. Data from an earlier analysis indicated that most TCR beta V segments were productive either about 87% or about 30% of the time.

The source is a man aged 25-40 years in good health and CMV-seronegative. The sample comprised PBMCs. The chain uses TRBV20-1 and TRBJ2-4, with 7 bases aligning to TRBD1. The CDR3 loop is CSASQGDIQYF. The CDR3 DNA follows: TGCAGTGCTAGCCAGGGGGACATTCAGTACTTC.